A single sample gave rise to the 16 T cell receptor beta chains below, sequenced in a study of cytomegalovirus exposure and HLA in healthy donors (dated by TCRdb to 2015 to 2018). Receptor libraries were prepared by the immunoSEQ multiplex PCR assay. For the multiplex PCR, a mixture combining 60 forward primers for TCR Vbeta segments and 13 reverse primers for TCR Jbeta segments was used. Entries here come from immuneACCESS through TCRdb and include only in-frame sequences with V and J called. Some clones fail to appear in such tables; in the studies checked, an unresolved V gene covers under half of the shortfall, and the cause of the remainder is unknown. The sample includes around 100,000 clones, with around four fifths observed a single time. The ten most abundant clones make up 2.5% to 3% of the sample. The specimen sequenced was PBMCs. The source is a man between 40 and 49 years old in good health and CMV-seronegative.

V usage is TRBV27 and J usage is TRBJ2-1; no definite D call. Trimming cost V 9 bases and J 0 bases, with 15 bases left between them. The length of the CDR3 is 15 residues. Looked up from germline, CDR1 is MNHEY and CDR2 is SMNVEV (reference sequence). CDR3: CASYLQVGSYNEQFF. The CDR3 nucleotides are TGTGCCAGTTACCTTCAGGTCGGCTCCTACAATGAGCAGTTCTTC.

The CDR3 loop is CASRGQSMNTEAFF. In DNA form, the CDR3 reads TGTGCCAGCAGAGGACAGAGCATGAACACTGAAGCTTTCTTT. The rearrangement links TRBV27 to TRBJ1-1; possible D gene TRBD1, 6 bases. Germline V gene sequence: CDR1 MNHEY, CDR2 SMNVEV (reference sequence). The germline V and J ends were trimmed by 6 bases and 0 bases, with 11 bases remaining between them. There are 14 residues in the CDR3.

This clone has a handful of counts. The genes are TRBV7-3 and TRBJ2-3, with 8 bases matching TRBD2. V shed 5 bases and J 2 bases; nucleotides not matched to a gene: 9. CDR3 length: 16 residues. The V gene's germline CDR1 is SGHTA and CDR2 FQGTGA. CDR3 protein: CASSPTGGSDTDTQYF. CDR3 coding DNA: TGTGCCAGCAGCCCAACGGGGGGGTCTGACACAGATACGCAGTATTTT.

Here the CDR3 DNA reads TGTGCCAGCAGTTTTTTAGGGGACAGGGGTTACGAGCAGTACTTC. It yields the protein CASSFLGDRGYEQYF. The chain links TRBV28 to TRBJ2-7, with 10 bases lining up with TRBD1. Losses at the gene ends were 3 bases for V and 4 bases for J; bases not matched to a gene: 6. Germline CDR1 reads MDHEN; CDR2 reads SYDVKM. This CDR3 comprises 15 residues.

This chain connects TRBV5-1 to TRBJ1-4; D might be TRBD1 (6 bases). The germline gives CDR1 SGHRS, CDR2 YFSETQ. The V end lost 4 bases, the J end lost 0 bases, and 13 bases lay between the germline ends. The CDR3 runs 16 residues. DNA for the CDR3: TGCGCCAGCAGCCAGGGACATATTGCAACTAATGAAAAACTGTTTTTT. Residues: CASSQGHIATNEKLFF.

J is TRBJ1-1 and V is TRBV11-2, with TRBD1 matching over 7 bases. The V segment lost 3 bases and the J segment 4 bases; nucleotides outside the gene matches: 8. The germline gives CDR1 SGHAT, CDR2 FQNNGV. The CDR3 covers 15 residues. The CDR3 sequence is CASSFQGGDSTEAFF. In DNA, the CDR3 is TGTGCCAGCAGCTTTCAGGGGGGCGATAGCACTGAAGCTTTCTTT.

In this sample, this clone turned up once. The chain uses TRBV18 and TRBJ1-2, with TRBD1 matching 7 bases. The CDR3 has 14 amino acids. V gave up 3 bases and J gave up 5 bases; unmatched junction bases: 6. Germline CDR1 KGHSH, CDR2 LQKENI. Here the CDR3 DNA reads TGTGCCAGCTCACCGACGGAACAGGGGTATGGCTACACCTTC. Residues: CASSPTEQGYGYTF.

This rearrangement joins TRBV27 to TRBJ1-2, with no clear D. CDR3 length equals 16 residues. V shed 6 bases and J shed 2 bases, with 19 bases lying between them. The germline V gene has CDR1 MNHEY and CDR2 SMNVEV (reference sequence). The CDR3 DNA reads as TGTGCCAGCAGCCCCTCATCCCTTGTACTAAACTATGGCTACACCTTC. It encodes CASSPSSLVLNYGYTF.

This CDR3 reads CASSQEERGTDTQYF. CDR3 coding DNA: TGCGCCAGCAGCCAAGAAGAGCGGGGCACAGATACGCAGTATTTT. This rearrangement joins TRBV4-3 to TRBJ2-3; weak D call: TRBD2 (6 bases). V was pared by 0 bases and J by 1 base, with 8 bases between. The CDR3 spans 15 residues. CDR1 and CDR2 (germline): LGHNA, YSLEER.

The CDR3: CASSYGQALNTEAFF. In DNA, the CDR3 is TGTGCCAGCAGTTATGGGCAGGCGTTGAACACTGAAGCTTTCTTT. The chain has TRBV6-6 and TRBJ1-1; D is unresolved. CDR1 and CDR2 from the germline V gene are MNHNY and SVGAGI (reference sequence). Trimming pared 3 bases from V and 0 bases from J, leaving 11 bases between. The CDR3 is 15 residues long.

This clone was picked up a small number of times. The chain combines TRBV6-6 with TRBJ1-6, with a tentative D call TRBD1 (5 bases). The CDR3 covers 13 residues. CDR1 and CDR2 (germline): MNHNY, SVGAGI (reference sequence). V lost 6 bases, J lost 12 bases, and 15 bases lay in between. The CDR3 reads CASSHRDLRPLHF. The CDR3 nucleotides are TGTGCCAGCAGCCACCGGGACTTGAGACCCCTCCACTTT.

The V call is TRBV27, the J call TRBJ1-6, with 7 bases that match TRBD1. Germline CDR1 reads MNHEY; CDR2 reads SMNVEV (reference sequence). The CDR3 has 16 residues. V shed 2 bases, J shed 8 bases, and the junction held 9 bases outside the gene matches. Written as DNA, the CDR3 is TGTGCCAGCAGTTTAGATCCAGGGGGTCGCGATTCACCCCTCCACTTT. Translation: CASSLDPGGRDSPLHF.

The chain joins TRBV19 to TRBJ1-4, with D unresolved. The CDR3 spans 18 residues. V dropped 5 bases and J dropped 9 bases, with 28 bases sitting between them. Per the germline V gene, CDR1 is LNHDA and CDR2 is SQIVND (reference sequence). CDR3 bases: TGTGCCAGTAGTCCCGCCCATCTCCGGACGGCGGGCAATAAAAAACTGTTTTTT. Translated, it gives CASSPAHLRTAGNKKLFF.

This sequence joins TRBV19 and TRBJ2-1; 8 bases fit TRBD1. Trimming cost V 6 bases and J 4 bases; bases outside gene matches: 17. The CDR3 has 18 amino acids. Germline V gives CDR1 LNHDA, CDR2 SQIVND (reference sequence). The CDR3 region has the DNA TGTGCCAGTAGCCGGAAGGGGAGGACAGGGTCGCCTTACAATGAGCAGTTCTTC. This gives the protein CASSRKGRTGSPYNEQFF.

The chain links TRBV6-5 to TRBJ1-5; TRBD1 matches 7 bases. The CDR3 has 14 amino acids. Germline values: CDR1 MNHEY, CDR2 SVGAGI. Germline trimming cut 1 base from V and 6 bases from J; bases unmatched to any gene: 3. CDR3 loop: CASSYLAGGQPQHF. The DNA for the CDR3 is TGTGCCAGCAGTTACTTGGCAGGGGGTCAGCCCCAGCATTTT.

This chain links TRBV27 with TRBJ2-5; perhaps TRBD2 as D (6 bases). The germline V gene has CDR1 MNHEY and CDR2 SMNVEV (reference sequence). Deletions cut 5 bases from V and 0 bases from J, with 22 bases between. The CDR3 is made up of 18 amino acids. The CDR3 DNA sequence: TGTGCCAGCAGTCGCCGAGAATCCAGGGAGGTGTACCAAGAGACCCAGTACTTC. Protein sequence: CASSRRESREVYQETQYF.